Listed here is a single T cell receptor beta chain. No antigen is known for it. The cDNA was generated through 5'RACE incorporating 10-nucleotide random UMIs. TCRdb re-called the 5' RACE reads with MiXCR, one entry per CDR3 protein. Of over 25,000 distinct CDR3 sequences in the sample, under 25% were seen once. This sample is drawn from a study of neurological immune-mediated disorders. The CDR3 loop spans 16 amino acids. V shed 4 bases and J shed 3 bases, with 16 bases lying between them. The V gene's germline CDR1 is KGHDR and CDR2 SFDVKD. Study-wide points: Healthy controls had more TCR clonal expansion than multiple sclerosis, which showed the least, whereas HTLV-1-associated myelopathy showed the most.

The V gene is TRBV24-1, the J gene TRBJ2-3; D not certain. Input material: CD4+ T cells from blood. This clonotype was obtained from a man aged 50 or older with HTLV-1-associated myelopathy (HAM/TSP). The CDR3 loop is CATSDPNQVGTDTQYF. The CDR3 DNA is TGTGCCACCAGTGACCCCAACCAGGTCGGTACAGATACGCAGTATTTT.